The present entry profiles one T cell receptor beta chain with its context. This record belongs to a study of identical twins. A single record per CDR3 protein comes from TCRdb applying MiXCR to the 5' RACE reads. The profile covers about 810,000 distinct CDR3 sequences, with 12% appearing a single time and around 1.5% taken by the ten largest. The CDR3 consists of 15 residues. Germline CDR1 reads MDHEN; CDR2 reads SYDVKM. J lost 2 bases, V lost 3 bases, and 2 bases had no gene match. The same data also contributed to another study, on yellow fever vaccine responses in identical twins.

The sequenced material came from PBMCs. V gene TRBV28 combines with J gene TRBJ2-3; 10 bases agree with TRBD2. This receptor was taken from a woman aged 18-29 years in good health. As DNA, the CDR3 is TGTGCCAGCAGTTTCCTAGCGGGAGCCACAGATACGCAGTATTTT. Its translation is CASSFLAGATDTQYF.